A single sample gave rise to the 11 T cell receptor beta chains below, sequenced in a study of blood T cell repertoires in COVID-19. The data were produced by immunoSEQ multiplex PCR, yet TCRdb's version contains in-frame clones alone and is incomplete. Among about 150,000 clones listed, 75% to 90% were seen once. Input material: peripheral blood. These receptors were taken from a woman aged 55 to 70 with active COVID-19.

This clone has a single count. V gene TRBV28 combines with J gene TRBJ1-1, with 9 positions matching TRBD1. Trimming took 3 bases from V and 3 from J; bases not matched to a gene: 8. The CDR3 has 16 amino acids. Germline assignment: CDR1 MDHEN and CDR2 SYDVKM. The DNA of the CDR3 is TGTGCCAGCAGTTTCCCCACGAGGACAGGGGACACTGAAGCTTTCTTT. Translating it yields CASSFPTRTGDTEAFF.

The rearrangement joins TRBV6-2 or TRBV6-3 to TRBJ2-7; D perhaps matches TRBD2 (6 bases). This CDR3 spans 17 amino acids. Germline CDR1 reads MNHEY; CDR2 reads SVGEGT. The ends were cut back, 0 bases at V and 0 bases at J, with 15 bases in the middle. The CDR3 is CASSYSMAGSFSYEQYF. CDR3 nucleotide sequence: TGTGCCAGCAGTTACTCGATGGCGGGGTCCTTCTCCTACGAGCAGTACTTC.

This clone was observed a single time. This sequence joins TRBV13 and TRBJ2-3; maybe TRBD1 (6 bases). Germline V gene lookup returns CDR1 PRHDT and CDR2 FYEKMQ (reference sequence). V dropped 6 bases and J dropped 8 bases, with 27 bases sitting between them. CDR3 length: 17 amino acids. DNA for the CDR3: TGTGCCAGCAGTTTACGACACGGTCGGGGATCCAGGGGTACGCAGTATTTT. Translation: CASSLRHGRGSRGTQYF.

The rearrangement links TRBV7-2 to TRBJ1-2; TRBD1 aligns across 11 bases. The V gene end was trimmed by 3 bases and the J gene end by 2 bases; junction bases not matched to a gene: 8. The CDR3 length is 17 residues. The germline gives CDR1 SGHTA, CDR2 FQGNSA. The CDR3 loop is CASSFSWTGGGNYGYTF. DNA for the CDR3: TGTGCCAGCAGCTTTTCCTGGACAGGGGGCGGCAACTATGGCTACACCTTC.

V is TRBV27 and J is TRBJ2-3; a weak D match, TRBD1 (6 bases). CDR3 length: 18 residues. CDR1 is MNHEY and CDR2 is SMNVEV in the germline V gene (reference sequence). Trimming removed 2 bases at V and 4 bases at J, with 22 bases between. CDR3 protein: CASSLVYSAGQFSDTQYF. CDR3 nucleotides: TGTGCCAGCAGTTTAGTGTACTCAGCTGGACAGTTTTCAGATACGCAGTATTTT.

The gene calls are TRBV6-5 and TRBJ2-5; D remains unclear. The germline V gene has CDR1 MNHEY and CDR2 SVGAGI. This CDR3 region has 11 residues. Trimming shortened V by 7 bases and J by 5 bases, and 8 bases separated the two germline ends. CDR3 protein: CASNTEETQYF. The CDR3 nucleotides read TGTGCCAGCAACACGGAGGAGACCCAGTACTTC.

The chain uses TRBV28 and TRBJ1-5, with no clear D. Trimming removed 4 bases from V and 4 bases from J, with 8 bases in between. CDR3 length: 13 amino acids. Per germline, CDR1 MDHEN and CDR2 SYDVKM. CDR3 in amino acids: CASSSNFNQPQHF. CDR3 nucleotide sequence: TGTGCCAGCAGTTCCAACTTTAATCAGCCCCAGCATTTT. Looking up the rest from reference TRBV28 and TRBJ1-5 gives the full variable domain: DVKVTQSSRYLVKRTGEKVFLECVQDMDHENMFWYRQDPGLGLRLIYFSYDVKMKEKGDIPEGYSVSREKKERFSLILESASTNQTSMYLCASSSNFNQPQHFGDGTRLSIL.

The chain employs TRBV4-1 and TRBJ2-7, with 10 bases lining up with TRBD1. Germline V gives CDR1 MGHRA, CDR2 YSYEKL. V trimming: 3 bases; J trimming: 2 bases; junction bases outside the gene matches: 1. The CDR3 extends over 14 amino acids. CDR3 sequence (DNA): TGCGCCAGCAGCCACGGACAGGGGGCCTACGAGCAGTACTTC. Its protein product is CASSHGQGAYEQYF.

This chain uses TRBV4-3 with TRBJ2-3, with D possibly being TRBD2 (7 bases). Deletions cut 4 bases from V and 6 bases from J, with 23 bases between. This CDR3 has 17 amino acids. Germline CDR1 and CDR2: LGHNA and YSLEER. In DNA form, the CDR3 reads TGCGCCAGCAGCCCCAAACCGGGGGGCCTGGGGGAGGATACGCAGTATTTT. Its protein is CASSPKPGGLGEDTQYF.

This clone has a single count. CDR3 nucleotide sequence: TGTGCCAGCAGCCAAGTTGGTAGCGGGAGGGCCGGTGAGCAGTTCTTC. Its protein is CASSQVGSGRAGEQFF. V and J are TRBV3-1 (or the pseudogene TRBV3-2) and TRBJ2-1; 11 bases agree with TRBD2. CDR3 size: 16 residues. The V gene end was trimmed by 1 base and the J gene end by 9 bases; junction bases not matched to a gene: 8. CDR1 is LGHDT and CDR2 is YNNKEL in the germline V gene (reference sequence).

The chain recombines TRBV28 with TRBJ2-1, with D perhaps TRBD2 (5 bases). The CDR3 extends over 15 amino acids. Germline V CDR1 and CDR2: MDHEN, SYDVKM. V shed 4 bases and J shed 9 bases, with 19 bases lying between them. The CDR3: CASSSPAISAGEQFF. The CDR3 region has the DNA TGTGCCAGCAGTTCCCCCGCGATTAGCGCAGGTGAGCAGTTCTTC.